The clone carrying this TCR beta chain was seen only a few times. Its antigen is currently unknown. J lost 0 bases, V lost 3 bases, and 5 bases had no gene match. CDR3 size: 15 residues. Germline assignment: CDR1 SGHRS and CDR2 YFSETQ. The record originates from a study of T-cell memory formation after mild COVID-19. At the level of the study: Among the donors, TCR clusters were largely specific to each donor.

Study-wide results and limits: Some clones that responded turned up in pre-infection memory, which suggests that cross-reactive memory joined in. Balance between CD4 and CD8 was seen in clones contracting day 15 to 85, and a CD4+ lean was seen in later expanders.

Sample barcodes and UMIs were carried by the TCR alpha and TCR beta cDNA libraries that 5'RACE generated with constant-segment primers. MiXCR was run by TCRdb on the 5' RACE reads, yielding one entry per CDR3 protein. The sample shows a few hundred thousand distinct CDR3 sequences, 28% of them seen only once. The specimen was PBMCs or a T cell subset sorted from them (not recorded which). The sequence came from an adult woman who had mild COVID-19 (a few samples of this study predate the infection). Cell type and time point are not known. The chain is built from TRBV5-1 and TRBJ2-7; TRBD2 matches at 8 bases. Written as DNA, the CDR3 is TGCGCCAGCAGCTCAATAGCGGGGAGCTCCTACGAGCAGTACTTC. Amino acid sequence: CASSSIAGSSYEQYF.